This TCR beta chain was captured in a study of CD8 T cells in Susac syndrome. The CDR3 has 12 amino acids. V gave up 6 bases and J gave up 5 bases, with 14 bases separating them. The germline V gene encodes CDR1 DFQATT and CDR2 SNEGSKA (reference sequence). RNA totalling about 0.45 to 1 ug underwent reverse transcription with random hexamers. TCRdb re-analysed the immunoSEQ multiplex PCR reads in MiXCR, keeping a single row per CDR3 protein. Of over 140,000 distinct CDR3 sequences listed, 85% to 95% are singletons. Specimen: CD4+ T cells from PBMCs. The source of this sequence is a human donor with Susac syndrome. The gene calls are TRBV20-1 and TRBJ2-7; weak D call: TRBD2 (7 bases). The CDR3 bases are TGCAGTGCGGGGGGGCCCTCGGACGAGCAGTACTTC. It encodes CSAGGPSDEQYF.